This section outlines one T cell receptor beta chain sequence together with its context. This sample was included in a study of blood T cell repertoires in COVID-19. Study summary: There were acute and convalescent COVID-19 samples, and they came from the United States, Italy and Spain. Sources were T cells, B-cell-depleted T cells, or PBMCs; the material itself was cDNA or gDNA.

The authors' processing: Amplification from reference gene primers served as the basis for estimated nucleated cell counts. TCRdb's table, derived via immunoSEQ multiplex PCR, lists solely in-frame clones and lacks some. For V, J and clone size, that table is used; D and trimming come from the DNA. Found here are about 270,000 clones, about 89% of them singletons; the top ten hold about 2.1%. The ends lost 5 bases at V and 2 bases at J; junction bases unmatched: 6. In germline, CDR1 is SGHTA, CDR2 FQGNSA. The CDR3 is 16 amino acids. The rearrangement uses TRBV7-2 and TRBJ2-5, with TRBD2 identical over 12 bases. This sequence was found in a woman in her fifties or sixties with acute or convalescent COVID-19. Material: peripheral blood. CDR3 coding DNA: TGTGCCAGCAGCCGCGCCGGGACTAGCGGGCAAGAGACCCAGTACTTC. Translated: CASSRAGTSGQETQYF.